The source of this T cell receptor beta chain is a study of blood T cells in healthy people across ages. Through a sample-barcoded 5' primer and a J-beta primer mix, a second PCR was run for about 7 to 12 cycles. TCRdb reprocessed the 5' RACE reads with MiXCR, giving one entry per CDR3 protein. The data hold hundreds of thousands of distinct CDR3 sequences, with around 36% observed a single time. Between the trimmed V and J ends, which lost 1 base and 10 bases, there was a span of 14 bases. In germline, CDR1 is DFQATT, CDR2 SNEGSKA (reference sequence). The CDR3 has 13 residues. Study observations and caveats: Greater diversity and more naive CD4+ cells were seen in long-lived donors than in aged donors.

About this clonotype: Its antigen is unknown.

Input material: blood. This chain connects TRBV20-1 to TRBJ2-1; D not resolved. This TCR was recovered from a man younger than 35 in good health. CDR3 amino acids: CSARADSLGEQFF. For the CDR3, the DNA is TGCAGTGCTAGAGCAGACTCCCTCGGGGAGCAGTTCTTC.